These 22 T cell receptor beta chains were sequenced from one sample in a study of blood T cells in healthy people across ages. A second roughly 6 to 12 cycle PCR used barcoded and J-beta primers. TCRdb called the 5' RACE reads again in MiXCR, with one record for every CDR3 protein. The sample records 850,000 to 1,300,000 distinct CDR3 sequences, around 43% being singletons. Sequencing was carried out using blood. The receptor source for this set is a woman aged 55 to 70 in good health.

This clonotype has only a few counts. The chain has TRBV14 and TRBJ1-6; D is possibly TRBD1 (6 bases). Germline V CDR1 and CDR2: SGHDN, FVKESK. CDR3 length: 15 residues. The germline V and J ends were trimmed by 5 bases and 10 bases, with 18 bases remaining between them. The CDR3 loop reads CASSSTPSRGSPLHF. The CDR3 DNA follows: TGTGCCAGCAGCTCGACGCCCAGCAGGGGCTCACCCCTCCACTTT.

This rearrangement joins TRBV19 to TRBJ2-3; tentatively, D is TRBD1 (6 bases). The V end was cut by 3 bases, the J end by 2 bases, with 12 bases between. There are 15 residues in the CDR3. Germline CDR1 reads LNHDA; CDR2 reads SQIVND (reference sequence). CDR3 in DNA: TGTGCCAGTAGTATGAACAGGGTCTCCACAGATACGCAGTATTTT. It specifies CASSMNRVSTDTQYF.

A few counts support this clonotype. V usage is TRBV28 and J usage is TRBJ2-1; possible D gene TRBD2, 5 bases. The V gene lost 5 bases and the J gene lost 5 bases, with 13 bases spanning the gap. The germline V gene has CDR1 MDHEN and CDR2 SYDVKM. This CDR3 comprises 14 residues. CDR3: CASSTRGSHNEQFF. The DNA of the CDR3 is TGTGCCAGCAGTACCCGGGGTAGCCACAATGAGCAGTTCTTC.

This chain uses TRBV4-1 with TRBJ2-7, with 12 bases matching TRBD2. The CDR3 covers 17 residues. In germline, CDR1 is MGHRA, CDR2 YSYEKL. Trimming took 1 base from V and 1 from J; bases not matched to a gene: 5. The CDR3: CASSQAGLAGQSYEQYF. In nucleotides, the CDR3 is TGCGCCAGCAGCCAAGCCGGACTAGCGGGGCAATCCTACGAGCAGTACTTC.

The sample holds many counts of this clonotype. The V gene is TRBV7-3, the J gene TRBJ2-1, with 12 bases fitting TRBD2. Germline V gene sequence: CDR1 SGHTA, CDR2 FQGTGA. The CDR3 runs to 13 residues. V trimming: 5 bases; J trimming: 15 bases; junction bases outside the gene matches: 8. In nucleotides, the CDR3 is TGTGCCAGCAGCCCAACGACTAGCGGGAGAACGTTCTTC. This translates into CASSPTTSGRTFF.

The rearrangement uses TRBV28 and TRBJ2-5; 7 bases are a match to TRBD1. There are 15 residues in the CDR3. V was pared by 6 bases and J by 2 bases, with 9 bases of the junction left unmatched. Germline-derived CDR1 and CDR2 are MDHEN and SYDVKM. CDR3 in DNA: TGTGCCAGCAGCGAACCGACAGGGATGCAAGAGACCCAGTACTTC. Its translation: CASSEPTGMQETQYF. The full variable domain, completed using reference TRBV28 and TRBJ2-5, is DVKVTQSSRYLVKRTGEKVFLECVQDMDHENMFWYRQDPGLGLRLIYFSYDVKMKEKGDIPEGYSVSREKKERFSLILESASTNQTSMYLCASSEPTGMQETQYFGPGTRLLVL.

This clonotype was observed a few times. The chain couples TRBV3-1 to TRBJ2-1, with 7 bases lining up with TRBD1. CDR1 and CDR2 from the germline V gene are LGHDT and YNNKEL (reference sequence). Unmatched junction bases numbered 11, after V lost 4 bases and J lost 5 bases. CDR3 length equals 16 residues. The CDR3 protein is CASSRWDRRKNNEQFF. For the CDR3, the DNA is TGTGCCAGCAGCCGGTGGGACAGAAGAAAAAACAATGAGCAGTTCTTC.

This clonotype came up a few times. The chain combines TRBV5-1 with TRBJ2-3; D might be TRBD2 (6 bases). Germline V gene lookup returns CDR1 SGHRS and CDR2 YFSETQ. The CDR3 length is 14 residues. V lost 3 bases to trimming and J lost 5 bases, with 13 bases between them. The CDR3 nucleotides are TGCGCCAGCAGCTACCGCGAGGGAGGAGATACGCAGTATTTT. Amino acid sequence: CASSYREGGDTQYF.

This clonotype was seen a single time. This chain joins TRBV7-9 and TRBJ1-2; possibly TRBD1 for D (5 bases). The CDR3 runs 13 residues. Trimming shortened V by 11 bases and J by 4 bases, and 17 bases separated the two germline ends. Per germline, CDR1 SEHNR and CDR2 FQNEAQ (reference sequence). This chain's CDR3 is CAENELRGYGYTF. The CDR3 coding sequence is TGTGCCGAGAACGAATTAAGGGGCTATGGCTACACCTTC. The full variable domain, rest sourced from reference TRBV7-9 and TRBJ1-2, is DTGVSQNPRHKITKRGQNVTFRCDPISEHNRLYWYRQTLGQGPEFLTYFQNEAQLEKSRLLSDRFSAERPKGSFSTLEIQRTEQGDSAMYLCAENELRGYGYTFGSGTRLTVV.

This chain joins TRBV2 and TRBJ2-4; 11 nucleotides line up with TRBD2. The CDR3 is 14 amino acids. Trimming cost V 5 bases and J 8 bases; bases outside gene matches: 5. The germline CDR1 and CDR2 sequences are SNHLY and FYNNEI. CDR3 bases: TGTGCCAGCAGTCCCACTAGCGGGAGTTACATTCAGTACTTC. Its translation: CASSPTSGSYIQYF.

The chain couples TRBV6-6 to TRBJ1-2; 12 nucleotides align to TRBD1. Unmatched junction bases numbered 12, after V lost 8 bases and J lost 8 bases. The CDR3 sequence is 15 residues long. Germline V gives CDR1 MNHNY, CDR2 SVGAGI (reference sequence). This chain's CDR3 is CASLKQGQGAGGYTF. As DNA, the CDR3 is TGTGCCAGCCTCAAACAGGGACAGGGGGCCGGCGGCTACACCTTC.

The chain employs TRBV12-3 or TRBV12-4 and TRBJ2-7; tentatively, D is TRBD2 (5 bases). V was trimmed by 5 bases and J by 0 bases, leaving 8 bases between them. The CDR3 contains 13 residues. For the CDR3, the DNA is TGTGCCAGCAGTCGACTACCCTCCTACGAGCAGTACTTC. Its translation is CASSRLPSYEQYF.

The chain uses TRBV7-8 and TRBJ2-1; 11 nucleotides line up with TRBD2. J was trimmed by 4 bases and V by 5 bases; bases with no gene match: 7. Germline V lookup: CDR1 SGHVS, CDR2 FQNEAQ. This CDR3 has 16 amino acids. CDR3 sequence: CASSLTLAGDYNEQFF. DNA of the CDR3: TGTGCCAGCAGCCTAACACTAGCGGGAGATTACAATGAGCAGTTCTTC.

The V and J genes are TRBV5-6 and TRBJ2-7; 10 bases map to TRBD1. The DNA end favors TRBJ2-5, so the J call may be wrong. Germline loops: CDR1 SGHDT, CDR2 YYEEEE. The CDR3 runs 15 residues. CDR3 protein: CASSSRTGGVGTQYF. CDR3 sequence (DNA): TGTGCCAGCAGCTCAAGGACAGGGGGAGTGGGGACCCAGTACTTC.

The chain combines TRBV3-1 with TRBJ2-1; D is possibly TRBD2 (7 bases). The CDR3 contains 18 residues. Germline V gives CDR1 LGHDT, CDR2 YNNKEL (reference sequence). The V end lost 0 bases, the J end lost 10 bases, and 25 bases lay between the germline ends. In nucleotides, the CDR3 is TGTGCCAGCAGCCAAGAGATGGGGGGGCGAGCGGGCATCAGGGAGCAGTTCTTC. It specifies CASSQEMGGRAGIREQFF.

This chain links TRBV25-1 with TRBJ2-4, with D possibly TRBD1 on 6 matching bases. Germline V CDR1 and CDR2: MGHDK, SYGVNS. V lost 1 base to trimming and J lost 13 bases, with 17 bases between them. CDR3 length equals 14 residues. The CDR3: CASSESGDPREQYF. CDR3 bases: TGTGCCAGCAGTGAATCAGGGGACCCGAGGGAGCAGTACTTC.

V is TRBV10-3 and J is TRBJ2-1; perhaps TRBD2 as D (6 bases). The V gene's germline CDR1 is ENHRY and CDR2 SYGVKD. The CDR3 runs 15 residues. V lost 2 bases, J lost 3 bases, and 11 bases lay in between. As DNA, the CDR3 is TGTGCCATCAGTGAGGTAGCGGAAAACTACAATGAGCAGTTCTTC. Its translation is CAISEVAENYNEQFF.

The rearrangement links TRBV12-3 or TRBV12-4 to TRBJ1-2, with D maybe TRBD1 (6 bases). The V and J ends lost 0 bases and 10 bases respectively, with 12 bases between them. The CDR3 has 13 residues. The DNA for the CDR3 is TGTGCCAGCAGTTTAGCCCAGGGACATGACTACACCTTC. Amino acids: CASSLAQGHDYTF.

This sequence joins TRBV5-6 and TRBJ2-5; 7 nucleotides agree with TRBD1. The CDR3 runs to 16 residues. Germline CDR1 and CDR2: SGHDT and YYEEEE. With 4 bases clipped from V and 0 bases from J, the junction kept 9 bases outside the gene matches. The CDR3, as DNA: TGTGCCAGCAGCCCCCCGACGACAGGGTACCAAGAGACCCAGTACTTC. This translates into CASSPPTTGYQETQYF.

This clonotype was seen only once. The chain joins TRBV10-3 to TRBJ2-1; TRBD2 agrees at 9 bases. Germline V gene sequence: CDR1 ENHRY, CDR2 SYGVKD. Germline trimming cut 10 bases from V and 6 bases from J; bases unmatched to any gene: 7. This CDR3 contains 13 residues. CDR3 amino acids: CATELAGSNEQFF. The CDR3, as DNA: TGTGCCACGGAACTAGCGGGTAGCAATGAGCAGTTCTTC.

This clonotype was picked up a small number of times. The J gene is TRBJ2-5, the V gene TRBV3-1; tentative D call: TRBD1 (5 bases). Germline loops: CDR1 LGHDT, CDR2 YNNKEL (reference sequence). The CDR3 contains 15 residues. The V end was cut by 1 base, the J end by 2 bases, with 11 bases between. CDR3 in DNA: TGTGCCAGCAGCCAAGGGTTTCAGGGTCAAGAGACCCAGTACTTC. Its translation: CASSQGFQGQETQYF.

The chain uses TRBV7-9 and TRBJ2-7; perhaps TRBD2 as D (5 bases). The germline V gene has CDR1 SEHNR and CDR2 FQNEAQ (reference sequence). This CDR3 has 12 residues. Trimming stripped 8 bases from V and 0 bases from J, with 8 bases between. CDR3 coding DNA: TGTGCCAGCGAACGGGACTCCTACGAGCAGTACTTC. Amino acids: CASERDSYEQYF.